One sample yielded the 25 T cell receptor beta chains listed below, sequenced in a study of blood T cell repertoires in COVID-19 (TCRdb year 2020). To prepare the library, the immunoSEQ multiplex PCR assay was applied. TCRdb took this table from immuneACCESS and kept in-frame rearrangements with V and J called. Such tables lack part of the clones; where checked against another copy, unresolved V genes explain under half of the gap, and the rest is unexplained. The sample table shows approximately 96,000 clones, and more than 70% are seen once. The ten largest clones capture about 3% of the sample. The specimen sequenced was peripheral blood. The receptors were sampled from a woman older than 75 with acute or convalescent COVID-19.

The V call is TRBV5-6, the J call TRBJ1-6, with 8 bases that match TRBD1. The CDR3 extends over 16 amino acids. Trimming at V came to 2 bases and at J to 5 bases, leaving 6 bases not matched to a gene. Germline CDR1 is SGHDT and CDR2 is YYEEEE. The CDR3 nucleotides read TGTGCCAGCAGCTTAAGGACAGGGTTAAATAATTCACCCCTCCACTTT. Amino acids: CASSLRTGLNNSPLHF. Together with reference TRBV5-6 and TRBJ1-6, the CDR3 gives the full variable domain: DAGVTQSPTHLIKTRGQQVTLRCSPKSGHDTVSWYQQALGQGPQFIFQYYEEEERQRGNFPDRFSGHQFPNYSSELNVNALLLGDSALYLCASSLRTGLNNSPLHFGNGTRLTVT.

A single count supports this clone. This sequence joins TRBV9 and TRBJ1-6; the D is unclear. In germline, CDR1 is SGDLS, CDR2 YYNGEE. The CDR3 consists of 14 residues. V was trimmed by 0 bases and J by 7 bases, leaving 8 bases between them. Written as DNA, the CDR3 is TGTGCCAGCAGCGTAGACAGCCTGAATTCACCCCTCCACTTT. Translated, it gives CASSVDSLNSPLHF.

The chain combines TRBV6-5 with TRBJ1-4, with TRBD1 matching 7 bases. Germline-derived CDR1 and CDR2 are MNHEY and SVGAGI. The junction had 2 bases not matched to a gene; V was cut back by 0 bases and J by 1 base. The CDR3 contains 16 residues. The CDR3 sequence: CASSYSRTGTNEKLFF. CDR3 nucleotides: TGTGCCAGCAGTTACTCGAGGACAGGAACTAATGAAAAACTGTTTTTT.

V is TRBV4-2 and J is TRBJ2-1; 7 nucleotides line up with TRBD2. Germline V gene sequence: CDR1 LGHNA, CDR2 YNFKEQ. Trimming removed 4 bases from V and 7 bases from J; junction bases left unmatched: 13. The CDR3 length is 16 residues. The CDR3 nucleotides read TGTGCCAGCAGCCGGATTCTGGCGGGAGTCCCGAATGAGCAGTTCTTC. Protein: CASSRILAGVPNEQFF.

The chain has TRBV4-1 and TRBJ2-3; weak D call: TRBD2 (5 bases). The germline V gene has CDR1 MGHRA and CDR2 YSYEKL. With 4 bases removed from V and 3 bases from J, the gap between germline ends came to 20 bases. The CDR3 contains 17 residues. CDR3 in amino acids: CASSPRPASSGTDTQYF. The CDR3 nucleotides are TGCGCCAGCAGCCCACGGCCCGCTAGCTCGGGAACAGATACGCAGTATTTT.

The V call is TRBV20-1, the J call TRBJ1-1, with D perhaps TRBD1 (5 bases). With 5 bases removed from V and 3 bases from J, the gap between germline ends came to 7 bases. Looked up from germline, CDR1 is DFQATT and CDR2 is SNEGSKA (reference sequence). The CDR3 length is 11 residues. The CDR3 DNA is TGCAGTGCTCCCAGGGACACTGAAGCTTTCTTT. The encoded protein is CSAPRDTEAFF.

This clone was seen once. V usage is TRBV6-2 or TRBV6-3 and J usage is TRBJ2-7; 8 nucleotides agree with TRBD1. V was clipped by 4 bases and J by 1 base; unmatched bases: 9. Germline-derived CDR1 and CDR2 are MNHEY and SVGEGT. The CDR3 runs 16 residues. The chain's CDR3 is CASSSDRTGNSYEQYF. CDR3 bases: TGTGCCAGCAGTTCCGACCGGACAGGGAATTCCTACGAGCAGTACTTC.

The V gene is TRBV30, the J gene TRBJ1-1; 9 bases are shared with TRBD1. The length of the CDR3 is 16 residues. Germline-derived CDR1 and CDR2 are GTSNPN and SVGIG (reference sequence). J gave up 4 bases and V 2 bases, and 11 bases lay outside the gene matches. CDR3 DNA sequence: TGTGCCTGGAGTCCGACCACAGGGGGCAAAGTCACTGAAGCTTTCTTT. Its translation: CAWSPTTGGKVTEAFF.

The gene calls are TRBV28 and TRBJ2-5, with D perhaps TRBD1 (6 bases). This CDR3 is built from 15 residues. With 2 bases removed from V and 1 base from J, the gap between germline ends came to 11 bases. The germline CDR1 and CDR2 sequences are MDHEN and SYDVKM. For the CDR3, the DNA is TGTGCCAGCAGTTTAGGGCAGGGGTCCCAAGAGACCCAGTACTTC. As protein: CASSLGQGSQETQYF.

This clone was recorded once. The rearrangement links TRBV5-8 to TRBJ2-3, with 8 bases that match TRBD2. The CDR3 runs 16 residues. CDR1 is SGHTS, CDR2 YDEGEE, per germline. With 4 bases clipped from V and 5 bases from J, the junction kept 12 bases outside the gene matches. The DNA for the CDR3 is TGTGCCAGCAGCCGAACCGCAGCGGGAGAGGAAGATACGCAGTATTTT. Translating gives CASSRTAAGEEDTQYF.

The V and J genes are TRBV10-1 and TRBJ1-1, with 12 bases lining up with TRBD1. The CDR3 spans 20 residues. V gave up 3 bases and J gave up 1 base; unmatched junction bases: 15. The germline CDR1 and CDR2 sequences are WNHNN and SYGVQD (reference sequence). Written as DNA, the CDR3 is TGCGCCAGCAGTGATTTGGTTGTGTGGGGACAGGGGGCAGCGAACACTGAAGCTTTCTTT. Amino acid sequence: CASSDLVVWGQGAANTEAFF.

This clone was detected a few times. V and J are TRBV4-3 and TRBJ1-5; D is unresolved. Germline values: CDR1 LGHNA, CDR2 YSLEER. The V end was cut by 0 bases, the J end by 6 bases, with 6 bases between. The CDR3 has 13 amino acids. CDR3 in amino acids: CASSQDFSQPQHF. The CDR3 DNA reads as TGCGCCAGCAGCCAAGATTTTAGTCAGCCCCAGCATTTT.

The V and J genes are TRBV5-4 and TRBJ2-3; 11 bases map to TRBD2. Germline CDR1 reads SGHNT; CDR2 reads YYREEE (reference sequence). With V trimmed by 7 bases and J by 4 bases, 14 bases remained unmatched. CDR3 length: 17 residues. The CDR3, as DNA: TGTGCCAGCGTCCACCGGGGTAGCGGGAGGGCGGCAGATACGCAGTATTTT. As protein: CASVHRGSGRAADTQYF.

The chain uses TRBV13 and TRBJ1-2, with TRBD1 identical over 9 bases. There are 16 residues in the CDR3. Trimming cost V 3 bases and J 6 bases; bases outside gene matches: 11. Germline loops: CDR1 PRHDT, CDR2 FYEKMQ (reference sequence). The CDR3 is CASSLTGTGRADGYTF. The DNA for the CDR3 is TGTGCCAGCAGCTTGACCGGGACAGGGAGGGCAGATGGCTACACCTTC.

The V call is TRBV3-1 (or the pseudogene TRBV3-2), the J call TRBJ1-3, with a possible D match to TRBD1 (6 bases). CDR1 LGHDT and CDR2 YNNKEL come from the germline V gene (reference sequence). Trimming removed 7 bases at V and 0 bases at J, with 19 bases between. This CDR3 has 17 amino acids. CDR3 loop: CASKMGVGAGSGNTIYF. The CDR3 DNA reads TGTGCCAGCAAGATGGGGGTGGGGGCCGGCTCTGGAAACACCATATATTTT.

The rearrangement uses TRBV7-3 and TRBJ2-1, with TRBD2 matching 7 bases. V dropped 5 bases and J dropped 7; count of bases not matched to a gene: 8. Germline V gene sequence: CDR1 SGHTA, CDR2 FQGTGA. The CDR3 has 14 amino acids. The CDR3: CASSRGPAGNEQFF. As DNA, the CDR3 is TGTGCCAGCAGCCGTGGTCCAGCGGGGAATGAGCAGTTCTTC.

The rearrangement joins TRBV7-3 to TRBJ2-3, with 7 positions matching TRBD2. The CDR3 runs to 14 residues. Germline CDR1 reads SGHTA; CDR2 reads FQGTGA. V trimming: 1 base; J trimming: 5 bases; junction bases outside the gene matches: 3. The chain's CDR3 is CASSLIASGDTQYF. The CDR3 DNA reads TGTGCCAGCAGCTTAATAGCTAGCGGAGATACGCAGTATTTT.

The J gene is TRBJ2-3, the V gene TRBV19, with 8 bases that match TRBD2. Germline V gene data show CDR1 as LNHDA and CDR2 as SQIVND (reference sequence). This CDR3 is built from 14 residues. Trimming took 7 bases from V and 2 from J; bases not matched to a gene: 5. The CDR3 sequence: CASTKRGLTDTQYF. Here the CDR3 DNA reads TGTGCCAGTACTAAGCGGGGGCTCACAGATACGCAGTATTTT.

The chain recombines TRBV15 with TRBJ2-5; 10 bases are shared with TRBD1. The CDR3 contains 16 residues. The J segment lost 5 bases and the V segment lost 3 bases, leaving 9 bases of the junction unmatched. Germline V lookup: CDR1 LNHNV, CDR2 YYDKDF (reference sequence). The CDR3 DNA reads as TGTGCCACCAGCAGCGGGACAGGGGCAACAGGGGAGACCCAGTACTTC. Translation gives CATSSGTGATGETQYF.

This clone has only one observation. V usage is TRBV15 and J usage is TRBJ2-5, with D perhaps matching TRBD2 (6 bases). Germline V gives CDR1 LNHNV, CDR2 YYDKDF (reference sequence). The CDR3 is 17 amino acids. Trimming took off 0 bases at V and 1 base at J, with 15 bases between the two ends. This CDR3 reads CATSRDMGGLGQETQYF. The CDR3 region has the DNA TGTGCCACCAGCAGAGATATGGGGGGATTGGGCCAAGAGACCCAGTACTTC.

V and J are TRBV24-1 and TRBJ2-5; D might be TRBD2 (6 bases). CDR1 and CDR2 from the germline V gene are KGHDR and SFDVKD. This CDR3 comprises 16 residues. Trimming removed 3 bases from V and 0 bases from J, with 13 bases in between. DNA of the CDR3: TGTGCCACCAGTGATCTCTCTAGGGACTACCAAGAGACCCAGTACTTC. It translates to CATSDLSRDYQETQYF.

This clone was seen just once. CDR3 residues: CASSERRTGIFRYNSPLHF. The CDR3 DNA sequence: TGTGCCAGCAGTGAAAGGAGGACAGGGATATTCCGCTATAATTCACCCCTCCACTTT. The chain combines TRBV6-1 with TRBJ1-6; the match to TRBD1 covers 8 bases. There are 19 residues in the CDR3. Losses at the gene ends were 2 bases for V and 3 bases for J; bases not matched to a gene: 12. In germline, CDR1 is MNHNS, CDR2 SASEGT.

The J gene is TRBJ1-3, the V gene TRBV14, with a possible D match to TRBD1 (5 bases). Germline CDR1 reads SGHDN; CDR2 reads FVKESK. The CDR3 extends over 18 amino acids. V shed 4 bases and J shed 0 bases, with 19 bases lying between them. CDR3 sequence reads: CASSPHGGSRSSGNTIYF. CDR3 DNA sequence: TGTGCCAGCAGCCCTCATGGGGGGAGTCGTAGCTCTGGAAACACCATATATTTT. The full variable domain, in which reference TRBV14 and TRBJ1-3 provide the parts outside the CDR3, is EAGVTQFPSHSVIEKGQTVTLRCDPISGHDNLYWYRRVMGKEIKFLLHFVKESKQDESGMPNNRFLAERTGGTYSTLKVQPAELEDSGVYFCASSPHGGSRSSGNTIYFGEGSWLTVV.

The rearrangement links TRBV2 to TRBJ2-3, with D perhaps matching TRBD2 (6 bases). This CDR3 spans 13 amino acids. The germline V gene has CDR1 SNHLY and CDR2 FYNNEI. V was shortened by 3 bases and J by 9 bases, with 13 bases between the two germline ends. CDR3 in amino acids: CASSDYLRGTQYF. CDR3 nucleotide sequence: TGTGCCAGCAGTGATTATCTTCGGGGGACGCAGTATTTT.

V and J are TRBV4-1 and TRBJ2-1; 7 positions agree with TRBD1. This CDR3 contains 16 residues. From germline, CDR1 is MGHRA and CDR2 YSYEKL. The J segment lost 3 bases and the V segment lost 1 base, leaving 6 bases of the junction unmatched. The CDR3 DNA sequence: TGCGCCAGCAGCCAAGTCCGACAGGGCGTCTACAATGAGCAGTTCTTC. It is translated as CASSQVRQGVYNEQFF.